The 22 T cell receptor beta chains listed next were all sequenced from one sample in a study of cytomegalovirus exposure and HLA in healthy donors. PCR involved 60 Vbeta and 13 Jbeta primers. Sequenced by immunoSEQ multiplex PCR; TCRdb stores in-frame clones only, minus some. The sample includes about 50,000 clones. Source material: PBMCs. Receptors were obtained from a woman between 40 and 55 years old in good health and CMV-seronegative.

The V call is TRBV4-3, the J call TRBJ2-5, with TRBD2 identical over 10 bases. V lost 0 bases, J lost 0 bases, and 10 bases stayed unmatched. CDR3 length equals 19 residues. Per germline, CDR1 LGHNA and CDR2 YSLEER. The CDR3 DNA is TGCGCCAGCAGCCAAGATCGGCTAGCGGGAGATCGGTACCAAGAGACCCAGTACTTC. It yields the protein CASSQDRLAGDRYQETQYF.

The genes are TRBV19 and TRBJ1-1; maybe TRBD1 (5 bases). The germline CDR1 and CDR2 sequences are LNHDA and SQIVND (reference sequence). Trimming cost V 5 bases and J 4 bases, with 11 bases left between them. This CDR3 is built from 13 residues. The CDR3 DNA reads as TGTGCCAGTAGTTTCACAGGCGGCACTGAAGCTTTCTTT. It translates to CASSFTGGTEAFF.

The V gene is TRBV19, the J gene TRBJ1-5; 8 nucleotides line up with TRBD1. Per germline, CDR1 LNHDA and CDR2 SQIVND (reference sequence). The CDR3 has 17 residues. V lost 3 bases and J lost 4; bases outside the gene matches: 11. CDR3 sequence reads: CASSISPPDRVNQPQHF. CDR3 bases: TGTGCCAGTAGTATCTCCCCCCCGGACAGGGTAAATCAGCCCCAGCATTTT.

V is TRBV12-1 and J is TRBJ2-1; no check of the table's D call, TRBD2, against the DNA was made. TRBV12-1 is given as a pseudogene. This CDR3 comprises 16 residues. The CDR3 DNA sequence: TGTGCCAGCGGACTTTGCCTAGGGAGCTCCTACAATGAGCAGTTCTTC. It is translated as CASGLCLGSSYNEQFF.

The chain uses TRBV2 and TRBJ2-7; 8 bases agree with TRBD2. Germline V gene data show CDR1 as SNHLY and CDR2 as FYNNEI. The CDR3 is 12 amino acids. Unmatched junction bases numbered 4, after V lost 5 bases and J lost 7 bases. The CDR3: CASSQTSGEQYF. The CDR3 DNA reads as TGTGCCAGCAGTCAAACTAGCGGAGAGCAGTACTTC.

The chain employs TRBV10-3 and TRBJ2-5; D gene unclear. V lost 0 bases to trimming and J lost 1 base, with 9 bases between them. The germline gives CDR1 ENHRY, CDR2 SYGVKD. The CDR3 totals 15 residues. DNA for the CDR3: TGTGCCATCAGTGAGTCGGCACGCCTCCAAGAGACCCAGTACTTC. Protein sequence: CAISESARLQETQYF.

V usage is TRBV2 and J usage is TRBJ1-2; 7 bases agree with TRBD1. The trim removed 6 bases at V and 4 bases at J, leaving 8 bases unmatched. CDR1 and CDR2 from the germline V gene are SNHLY and FYNNEI. This CDR3 comprises 14 residues. The CDR3 nucleotides are TGTGCCAGCAGATTACAGGGGTTGGGCTATGGCTACACCTTC. Translation: CASRLQGLGYGYTF. The whole variable domain, remainder taken from reference TRBV2 and TRBJ1-2, is EPEVTQTPSHQVTQMGQEVILRCVPISNHLYFYWYRQILGQKVEFLVSFYNNEISEKSEIFDDQFSVERPDGSNFTLKIRSTKLEDSAMYFCASRLQGLGYGYTFGSGTRLTVV.

The genes are TRBV4-1 and TRBJ2-7; 10 nucleotides agree with TRBD1. The CDR3 covers 15 residues. J gave up 2 bases and V 3 bases, and 4 bases lay outside the gene matches. Germline CDR1 is MGHRA and CDR2 is YSYEKL. CDR3 sequence (DNA): TGCGCCAGCAGCCAGGAGGGACAGGGGACCTACGAGCAGTACTTC. Translation gives CASSQEGQGTYEQYF.

The chain combines TRBV2 with TRBJ2-7; 8 bases fit TRBD1. The CDR3 totals 13 residues. Per the germline V gene, CDR1 is SNHLY and CDR2 is FYNNEI. J lost 6 bases, V lost 2 bases, and 3 bases had no gene match. Here the CDR3 DNA reads TGTGCCAGCAGTGAACTCAGGGGGCTCGAGCAGTACTTC. It translates to CASSELRGLEQYF.

The chain joins TRBV5-1 to TRBJ2-3, with 7 bases fitting TRBD2. Germline V gene lookup returns CDR1 SGHRS and CDR2 YFSETQ. The CDR3 loop spans 15 amino acids. The junction had 8 bases not matched to a gene; V was cut back by 2 bases and J by 5 bases. The CDR3 DNA is TGCGCCAGCAGCTTCCGAGGCGGGAGCGGAGATACGCAGTATTTT. This sequence encodes CASSFRGGSGDTQYF.

V is TRBV7-2 and J is TRBJ2-7; a possible D gene is TRBD1 (6 bases). The germline gives CDR1 SGHTA, CDR2 FQGNSA. The CDR3 has 14 residues. Trimming pared 5 bases from V and 0 bases from J, leaving 11 bases between. The CDR3 nucleotides read TGTGCCAGCAGCAACGACAGGTACTCCTACGAGCAGTACTTC. Its protein product is CASSNDRYSYEQYF.

The rearrangement joins TRBV6-1 to TRBJ1-1, with 7 bases fitting TRBD1. Losses at the gene ends were 7 bases for V and 3 bases for J; bases not matched to a gene: 5. From germline, CDR1 is MNHNS and CDR2 SASEGT. The CDR3 has 13 residues. CDR3 nucleotide sequence: TGTGCCAGCACGAACAGGGGATACACTGAAGCTTTCTTT. Translating it yields CASTNRGYTEAFF.

The genes are TRBV7-9 and TRBJ1-1, with D maybe TRBD1 (5 bases). V was clipped by 3 bases and J by 10 bases, with 18 bases between them. Germline CDR1 and CDR2: SEHNR and FQNEAQ (reference sequence). The CDR3 contains 14 residues. The CDR3 here is CASSLQGVRLGAFF. In DNA form, the CDR3 reads TGTGCCAGCAGCTTGCAGGGCGTCCGGCTGGGAGCTTTCTTT.

The chain employs TRBV6-5 and TRBJ2-7; D unclear. Germline CDR1 MNHEY, CDR2 SVGAGI. Trimming cost V 6 bases and J 3 bases, with 12 bases left between them. The CDR3 length is 13 residues. The CDR3 region has the DNA TGTGCCAGCAGCCGGTCGGAGCTCTACGAGCAGTACTTC. This encodes CASSRSELYEQYF.

The chain combines TRBV6-5 with TRBJ2-1; 10 positions agree with TRBD1. V was pared by 2 bases and J by 7 bases, with 5 bases of the junction left unmatched. From germline, CDR1 is MNHEY and CDR2 SVGAGI. There are 15 residues in the CDR3. The CDR3: CASSYGTGVQNEQFF. CDR3 DNA sequence: TGTGCCAGCAGTTACGGGACAGGGGTCCAGAATGAGCAGTTCTTC.

This chain uses TRBV18 with TRBJ2-3; the D is unclear. In germline, CDR1 is KGHSH, CDR2 LQKENI. This CDR3 contains 12 residues. The V end lost 2 bases, the J end lost 4 bases, and 4 bases lay between the germline ends. The chain's CDR3 is CASSPNSDTQYF. CDR3 nucleotide sequence: TGTGCCAGCTCACCAAACTCAGATACGCAGTATTTT. The full variable domain, in which reference TRBV18 and TRBJ2-3 provide the parts outside the CDR3, is NAGVMQNPRHLVRRRGQEARLRCSPMKGHSHVYWYRQLPEEGLKFMVYLQKENIIDESGMPKERFSAEFPKEGPSILRIQQVVRGDSAAYFCASSPNSDTQYFGPGTRLTVL.

The V and J genes are TRBV6-5 and TRBJ2-7, with 10 bases lining up with TRBD2. Unmatched junction bases numbered 6, after V lost 6 bases and J lost 1 base. This CDR3 has 15 amino acids. The germline V gene encodes CDR1 MNHEY and CDR2 SVGAGI. The DNA of the CDR3 is TGTGCCAGCAGCCCCTGGACTAGCGGTTCCTACGAGCAGTACTTC. It encodes CASSPWTSGSYEQYF.

This chain uses TRBV2 with TRBJ1-4; tentative D call: TRBD1 (5 bases). The CDR3 has 14 residues. With 3 bases removed from V and 4 bases from J, the gap between germline ends came to 9 bases. Germline V CDR1 and CDR2: SNHLY, FYNNEI. This chain's CDR3 is CASSDSRVNEKLFF. The CDR3 DNA follows: TGTGCCAGCAGTGACTCCAGGGTTAATGAAAAACTGTTTTTT.

The genes are TRBV5-6 and TRBJ1-1; the D gene is possibly TRBD1 (5 bases). The CDR3 is 15 amino acids. Looked up from germline, CDR1 is SGHDT and CDR2 is YYEEEE. The V and J ends lost 0 bases and 4 bases respectively, with 13 bases between them. Here the CDR3 reads CASSLAQAPGTEAFF. CDR3 nucleotides: TGTGCCAGCAGCTTGGCACAGGCCCCGGGCACTGAAGCTTTCTTT.

Regarding this clone: An end of the junction does not agree with germline; a read error may underlie this. The genes are TRBV7-9 and TRBJ1-1, with TRBD1 identical over 10 bases. The CDR3 spans 12 residues. Germline V gives CDR1 SEHNR, CDR2 FQNEAQ (reference sequence). The chain's CDR3 is CASSTFNGQGDF. The CDR3 DNA reads TGTGCCAGCAGCACGTTCAATGGACAGGGGGACTTT.

The chain links TRBV4-1 to TRBJ1-5, with 7 bases identical to TRBD1. The CDR3 extends over 16 amino acids. V lost 4 bases, J lost 2 bases, and 8 bases stayed unmatched. Germline V gene lookup returns CDR1 MGHRA and CDR2 YSYEKL. This chain's CDR3 is CASSRGTAGGNQPQHF. The CDR3 DNA reads as TGCGCCAGCAGCCGTGGGACAGCCGGGGGCAATCAGCCCCAGCATTTT.

This chain joins TRBV29-1 and TRBJ2-7; 7 bases line up with TRBD1. The CDR3 consists of 13 residues. CDR1 SQVTM and CDR2 ANQGSEA come from the germline V gene. V gave up 5 bases and J gave up 0 bases; unmatched junction bases: 4. In nucleotides, the CDR3 is TGCAGCGTTAGACAGGGTACCTCCTACGAGCAGTACTTC. As protein: CSVRQGTSYEQYF.